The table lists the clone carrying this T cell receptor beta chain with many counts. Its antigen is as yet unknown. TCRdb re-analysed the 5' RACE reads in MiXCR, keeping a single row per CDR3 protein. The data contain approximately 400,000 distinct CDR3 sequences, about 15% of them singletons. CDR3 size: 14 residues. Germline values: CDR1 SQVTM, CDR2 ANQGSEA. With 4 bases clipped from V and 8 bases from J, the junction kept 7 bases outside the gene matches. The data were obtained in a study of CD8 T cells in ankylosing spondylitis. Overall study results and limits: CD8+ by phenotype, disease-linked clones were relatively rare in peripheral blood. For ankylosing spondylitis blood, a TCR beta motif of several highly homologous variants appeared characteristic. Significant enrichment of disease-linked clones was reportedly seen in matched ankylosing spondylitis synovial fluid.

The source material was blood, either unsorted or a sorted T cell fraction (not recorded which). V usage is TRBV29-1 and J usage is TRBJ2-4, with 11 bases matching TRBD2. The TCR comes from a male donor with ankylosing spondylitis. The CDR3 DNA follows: TGCAGCGTTGCACTACTAGCGGGAGAGGACATTCAGTACTTC. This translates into CSVALLAGEDIQYF. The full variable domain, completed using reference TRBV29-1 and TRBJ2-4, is SAVISQKPSRDICQRGTSLTIQCQVDSQVTMMFWYRQQPGQSLTLIATANQGSEATYESGFVIDKFPISRPNLTFSTLTVSNMSPEDSSIYLCSVALLAGEDIQYFGAGTRLSVL.